Below are 26 T cell receptor delta chains sequenced from a single sample in a study of gamma-delta T cells after stem cell transplantation. TCRdb called clones from the RT-PCR reads again using CATT. The data show 1,500 to 2,000 delta-chain clones, about 4% seen once. The sequenced sample was gamma-delta T cells. These receptors all stem from a human donor. It is not recorded whose cells these are; they may come from a transplant donor.

As for this clone: This DNA's translation and the protein TCRdb lists, from a much larger clone, do not match at residue 15, likely due to a read error; the protein shown is translated from the DNA. This chain links TRAV29/DV5 with TRDJ1; 9 nucleotides agree with TRDD3. The CDR3 spans 19 residues. The germline V gene encodes CDR1 NSMFDY and CDR2 ISSIKDK. The CDR3 is CAASAVSWGITDGTEKLIF. CDR3 bases: TGTGCAGCAAGCGCTGTGAGCTGGGGGATTACAGATGGAACCGAAAAACTCATCTTT.

Details on this clone: One base separates it from a far larger clone, so it is likely a read error. This chain uses TRDV1 with TRDJ1, with 12 positions matching TRDD3. Germline CDR1 reads TSWWSYY; CDR2 reads QGS. This CDR3 has 20 residues. The CDR3 DNA follows: TGTGCTCCTGGGGAACTAGTACCCTACTGGGGGATACCTGACACCGATAAACTCATCTTT. This encodes CAPGELVPYWGIPDTDKLIF.

As regards this clone: Only one base separates this from a far larger clonotype, so it likely reflects a read error. The chain links TRDV1 to TRDJ1; 7 bases fit TRDD2. With 0 bases clipped from V and 0 bases from J, the junction kept 31 bases outside the gene matches. CDR3 length equals 25 residues. Germline assignment: CDR1 TSWWSYY and CDR2 QGS. DNA for the CDR3: TGTGCTCTTGGGGAACTGGACGGGTTCCTACGGCCCAACTGGTGGATAGTTGGGTACACCGATAAACTCATCTTT. Protein: CALGELDGFLRPNWWIVGYTDKLIF.

With respect to this clone: Germline and junction disagree at one end, which may indicate a read error. Other DNA sequences within the sample encode an identical CDR3. The chain couples TRDV1 to TRDJ1; 9 bases align to TRDD3. The germline gives CDR1 TSWWSYY, CDR2 QGS. The CDR3 covers 21 residues. CDR3 residues: CALGGPVLPPLLGWGISRLIF. The CDR3 DNA reads TGCGCTCTTGGGGGCCCGGTCCTTCCTCCCCTCCTGGGGTGGGGGATATCGAGACTCATCTTT.

This clone was seen a few times. A read error is likely here: a far larger clone is one base away. The same CDR3 arises from other DNA sequences in this sample as well. The J gene is TRDJ1, the V gene TRDV1; 13 nucleotides match TRDD3. Germline assignment: CDR1 TSWWSYY and CDR2 QGS. The CDR3 spans 24 residues. The CDR3 DNA is TGTGCCCTTGGGGCATTAATTTCTTCCAGTACTGGGGGATACGTGGGGGCGTACACCGATAAACTCATCTTT. Its translation is CALGALISSSTGGYVGAYTDKLIF.

Comment on this clone: A far larger clone differs by one base, so this is likely a read error. The rearrangement joins TRDV1 to TRDJ1; D assignment may be TRDD1 or TRDD3 (5 bases each). The germline V and J ends were trimmed by 5 bases and 0 bases, with 22 bases remaining between them. The CDR3 contains 18 residues. Germline lookup yields CDR1 TSWWSYY and CDR2 QGS. The CDR3 here is CALGRIVYLPSYTDKLIF. The CDR3 nucleotides read TGTGCTCTTGGGAGGATAGTATACTTACCCTCGTACACCGATAAACTCATCTTT.

This clone was seen a handful of times. TCRdb lists the protein of a much larger clone for this DNA, which differs at residue 9, so this is likely a read error; the protein given here is translated from the DNA itself. This chain uses TRDV1 with TRDJ1, with D maybe TRDD2 (5 bases). The CDR3 sequence is 15 residues long. V lost 5 bases, J lost 1 base, and 14 bases lay in between. Germline CDR1 and CDR2: TSWWSYY and QGS. The CDR3 DNA follows: TGTGCTCTTGGGCTCTATTTCCTCGCCACCGATAAACTCATCTTT. It specifies CALGLYFLATDKLIF.

This clone has more than one count but fewer than ten. TCRdb's protein, taken from a much larger clone, differs from this DNA's translation at residue 11, likely owing to a read error; the protein displayed comes from the DNA. The DNA for the CDR3 is TGTGCTCTTGGGGTCCGTCCGGCCTTCCCATGTCTGGGGGATGTTCCTAGAACCGATAAACTCATCTTT. It encodes CALGVRPAFPCLGDVPRTDKLIF. The chain couples TRDV1 to TRDJ1; 9 positions match TRDD3. Germline V gene lookup returns CDR1 TSWWSYY and CDR2 QGS. V was clipped by 4 bases and J by 2 bases; unmatched bases: 29. The CDR3 sequence is 23 residues long.

Only a few counts were recorded for this clone. The TCRdb protein comes from a much larger clone and disagrees with this DNA's translation at residue 5, likely due to a read error; the protein given here is derived from the DNA. The V call is TRDV2, the J call TRDJ3, with D maybe TRDD3 (5 bases). Germline CDR1 and CDR2: GEAIGNYY and EKD. The CDR3 is 19 residues long. V was clipped by 7 bases and J by 0 bases, with 21 bases between them. The CDR3 here is CACDAVLWGSSWDTRQMFF. In nucleotides, the CDR3 is TGTGCCTGCGACGCCGTTCTTTGGGGAAGCTCCTGGGACACCCGACAGATGTTTTTC.

This clone was seen a handful of times. This likely traces to a read error, being one base from a far larger clone. The identical CDR3 is also encoded by other nucleotide sequences in the sample. The chain recombines TRDV2 with TRDJ1, with 9 bases matching TRDD3. V lost 0 bases, J lost 0 bases, and 10 bases stayed unmatched. There are 18 residues in the CDR3. Germline V gene sequence: CDR1 GEAIGNYY, CDR2 EKD. Written as DNA, the CDR3 is TGTGCCTGTGACACCCTGATGGGGATACGCGGAGACACCGATAAACTCATCTTT. Amino acid sequence: CACDTLMGIRGDTDKLIF.

About this clone itself: TCRdb's entry gives the protein of a much larger clone, which mismatches this DNA's translation at residue 7, likely from a read error; the protein reported here is translated from the DNA. The chain is built from TRDV2 and TRDJ2; 8 nucleotides align to TRDD3. The CDR3 runs 17 residues. Losses at the gene ends were 3 bases for V and 4 bases for J; bases not matched to a gene: 12. Looked up from germline, CDR1 is GEAIGNYY and CDR2 is EKD. The CDR3 here is CACDAILIGGSTAQLFF. CDR3 nucleotide sequence: TGTGCCTGTGACGCCATTCTTATTGGGGGATCGACAGCACAACTCTTCTTT.

Only a few counts were recorded for this clone. With a far larger clone one base away, a read error is the likely cause. Different DNA sequences within this sample yield the same CDR3. This chain joins TRDV1 and TRDJ1; 9 bases are a match to TRDD2. The CDR3 sequence is 25 residues long. Germline-derived CDR1 and CDR2 are TSWWSYY and QGS. The V and J ends lost 3 bases and 0 bases, in that order; junction bases with no gene match: 32. CDR3 bases: TGTGCTCTTGGGGAGCCGCGACGAACAAGGCCTTCCTACACGCCTTCCAGGGGAGACACCGATAAACTCATCTTT. This encodes CALGEPRRTRPSYTPSRGDTDKLIF.

Concerning this clone: This DNA translates differently at residue 8 from the TCRdb protein, which is that of a much larger clone; a read error is likely, and the protein shown is the DNA's own translation. This sequence joins TRDV2 and TRDJ3; TRDD3 matches 8 bases. CDR1 is GEAIGNYY, CDR2 EKD, per germline. The V gene end was trimmed by 2 bases and the J gene end by 2 bases; junction bases not matched to a gene: 7. The length of the CDR3 is 18 residues. The CDR3 DNA follows: TGTGCCTGTGACAGCTGGGGGAGCGACCCCTGGGACACCCGACAGATGTTTTTC. It specifies CACDSWGSDPWDTRQMFF.

With respect to this clone: The protein that TCRdb holds for this DNA derives from a much larger clone and differs from the translated DNA at residue 16, which likely indicates a read error; the protein shown here is translated from the DNA. The chain carries TRDV2 and TRDJ1; 7 bases match TRDD3. In germline, CDR1 is GEAIGNYY, CDR2 EKD. CDR3 size: 19 residues. CDR3 in amino acids: CACDTVVTNGLGDTDELIF. The CDR3 DNA reads TGTGCCTGTGACACCGTGGTTACGAATGGGTTGGGGGACACCGATGAACTCATCTTT.

Of note for this clone: This DNA's translation differs at residue 6 from TCRdb's protein, which comes from a much larger clone; a read error is likely, and the protein shown is translated from the DNA. CDR3: CACDTPMGIRGDTDKLIF. The DNA of the CDR3 is TGTGCCTGTGACACCCCGATGGGGATACGCGGGGACACCGATAAACTCATCTTT. V and J are TRDV2 and TRDJ1; 9 nucleotides agree with TRDD3. There are 18 residues in the CDR3. Germline CDR1 is GEAIGNYY and CDR2 is EKD. J was trimmed by 0 bases and V by 0 bases; bases with no gene match: 10.

This clone was found a few times. The TCRdb protein comes from a much larger clone and disagrees with this DNA's translation at residue 12, likely due to a read error; the protein given here is derived from the DNA. The chain's CDR3 is CALGDTPTGGPMYTDKLIF. The CDR3 nucleotides are TGTGCTCTTGGGGACACCCCGACTGGGGGGCCAATGTACACCGATAAACTCATCTTT. The J gene is TRDJ1, the V gene TRDV1; 8 bases map to TRDD3. Germline lookup yields CDR1 TSWWSYY and CDR2 QGS. This CDR3 is built from 19 residues. V shed 3 bases, J shed 0 bases, and the junction held 15 bases outside the gene matches.

This clone was detected a few times. A far larger clone is only one base removed, so a read error is likely. Additional DNA sequences in this sample encode the identical CDR3. This sequence joins TRDV1 and TRDJ1; 11 nucleotides agree with TRDD3. The length of the CDR3 is 24 residues. Per the germline V gene, CDR1 is TSWWSYY and CDR2 is QGS. CDR3 protein: CALGEPPFLYWGIWKGRDTDKLIF. In DNA, the CDR3 is TGTGCTCTTGGGGAGCCACCCTTCCTCTACTGGGGGATATGGAAAGGTCGGGACACTGATAAACTCATCTTT.

This clone rates as medium-sized (0.01 to 0.1%). This likely reflects a read error, since a far larger clone is one base away. The J gene is TRDJ3, the V gene TRDV2, with TRDD3 matching over 10 bases. This CDR3 has 17 residues. Looked up from germline, CDR1 is GEAIGNYY and CDR2 is EKD. The V segment lost 2 bases and the J segment 3 bases; nucleotides outside the gene matches: 3. In DNA form, the CDR3 reads TGTGCCTGTGACATTGGGGGATACCTCTGGGACACCCGACAGATGTTTTTC. This translates into CACDIGGYLWDTRQMFF.

This clone was seen more than once but under ten times. TCRdb assigns this DNA the protein of a much larger clone, which departs from its translation at residue 17; this likely reflects a read error, and the protein shown comes from translating the DNA. The chain has TRDV1 and TRDJ2; TRDD2 matches 9 bases. CDR1 is TSWWSYY and CDR2 is QGS in the germline V gene. Trimming removed 3 bases from V and 7 bases from J; junction bases left unmatched: 27. The CDR3 spans 22 residues. CDR3 bases: TGTGCTCTTGGGGACCCCGGCCCCTTCCTACCCTGGGGGCCCAATTTTATAGCACAACTCTTCTTT. Translation gives CALGDPGPFLPWGPNFIAQLFF.

The rearrangement links TRAV29/DV5 to TRDJ1; TRDD3 matches 7 bases. This CDR3 spans 19 amino acids. The germline V gene has CDR1 NSMFDY and CDR2 ISSIKDK. V dropped 0 bases and J dropped 4; count of bases not matched to a gene: 21. For the CDR3, the DNA is TGTGCAGCAAGCGTCGCGTGGGGGACGATACCCGGCGGAGTCGATAAACTCATCTTT. Encoded protein: CAASVAWGTIPGGVDKLIF.

This clone is judged large. The identical CDR3 is also encoded by other nucleotide sequences in the sample. The rearrangement uses TRDV1 and TRDJ1; TRDD3 matches 7 bases. V was pared by 1 base and J by 1 base, with 24 bases of the junction left unmatched. The CDR3 loop spans 22 amino acids. Germline CDR1 reads TSWWSYY; CDR2 reads QGS. CDR3 nucleotide sequence: TGTGCTCTTGGGGAACCTTCTAACCCGTTCCTTTACTGGGGATTGGCCACCGATAAACTCATCTTT. This gives the protein CALGEPSNPFLYWGLATDKLIF.

A remark on this clone: Only one base separates this from a far larger clonotype, so it likely reflects a read error. This specimen includes other DNA sequences encoding the same CDR3. V is TRDV3 and J is TRDJ1; either TRDD2 or TRDD3 may fit D (8 bases each). There are 22 residues in the CDR3. Looked up from germline, CDR1 is TVYSNPD and CDR2 is GDNSRS (reference sequence). V was pared by 5 bases and J by 5 bases, with 45 bases between. In DNA, the CDR3 is TGTGCCCCCCGGGATTCCTCCACTTCCTACCGATACTGGGGGTCAATCACAGATAAACTCATCTTT. Amino acid sequence: CAPRDSSTSYRYWGSITDKLIF.

This clone has a handful of counts. This probably arose from a read error, given a far larger clone one base away. The same CDR3 is also encoded by other DNA sequences in this sample. The V gene is TRDV1, the J gene TRDJ1, with 11 nucleotides matching TRDD3. The CDR3 is 19 amino acids. V gave up 3 bases and J gave up 4 bases; unmatched junction bases: 16. Looked up from germline, CDR1 is TSWWSYY and CDR2 is QGS. The chain's CDR3 is CALGEPAFLETGGYDKLIF. The CDR3, as DNA: TGTGCTCTTGGGGAGCCTGCCTTCCTAGAGACTGGGGGATACGATAAACTCATCTTT.

Comments on this clone: The protein recorded in TCRdb matches a much larger clone and deviates from this DNA's translation at residue 18, suggesting a read error; the protein here is obtained by translating the DNA. The chain carries TRDV3 and TRDJ1, with TRDD3 matching over 11 bases. Germline assignment: CDR1 TVYSNPD and CDR2 GDNSRS (reference sequence). The CDR3 runs 21 residues. CDR3 sequence: CAFTLFRLGDTHALYTDELIF. CDR3 sequence (DNA): TGTGCCTTTACCCTCTTCCGGCTGGGGGATACCCACGCGTTGTACACCGATGAACTCATCTTT.

As to this clone: The protein that TCRdb holds for this DNA derives from a much larger clone and differs from the translated DNA at residue 5, which likely indicates a read error; the protein shown here is translated from the DNA. V gene TRDV1 combines with J gene TRDJ1, with 11 bases lining up with TRDD3. This CDR3 is 24 amino acids long. Trimming at V came to 3 bases and at J to 0 bases, leaving 27 bases not matched to a gene. Germline V gene sequence: CDR1 TSWWSYY, CDR2 QGS. The CDR3 loop reads CALGDPPFLYWGIWKGRDTDKLIF. CDR3 nucleotide sequence: TGTGCTCTTGGGGATCCACCCTTCCTCTACTGGGGGATATGGAAAGGTCGGGACACCGATAAACTCATCTTT.

By its share, this clone is medium-sized (0.01 to 0.1%). Because the CDR3's place on the DNA is in doubt, the DNA is left out and the CDR3 is given as listed by TCRdb. The CDR3 region is CASRGYMCFIVPSGYGCVKLIF. The V gene is TRDV3, the J gene TRDJ1; the table's D gene call, TRDD3, was not cross checked with the DNA. The V gene's germline CDR1 is TVYSNPD and CDR2 GDNSRS (reference sequence). The CDR3 extends over 22 residues, inclusive of both ends.